The clone carrying this TCR beta chain ranks as medium-sized. Its matching antigen is unknown. This entry belongs to a study of T cells in localized non-small cell lung cancer. Findings of the study overall: Heterogeneity cannot be ruled out, as sequencing used one tumor region only. When the top 100 tumor clones were examined, a median around 50 of them also appeared in the adjacent lung, which was paired and uninvolved. Among the tissues sampled, uninvolved adjacent lung had the highest T cell clonality, above tumor.

Libraries were prepared by immunoSEQ multiplex PCR; TCRdb keeps only in-frame clonotypes and omits some of them. The sample lists 1,500 to 2,000 clones, around 21% occurring once. Germline assignment: CDR1 MNHGY and CDR2 SAAAGT. The V gene lost 2 bases and the J gene lost 7 bases, with 15 bases spanning the gap. This CDR3 comprises 15 residues. The TCR originated in a male donor aged 60 or over with stage I lung adenocarcinoma. The chain employs TRBV6-8 and TRBJ1-5; D may be TRBD1 (5 bases). The sample here was lung tumor tissue, taken before any cancer treatment. The CDR3 loop is CASSYGTGIGQPQHF. In DNA form, the CDR3 reads TGTGCCAGCAGTTACGGGACCGGCATAGGCCAGCCCCAGCATTTT.